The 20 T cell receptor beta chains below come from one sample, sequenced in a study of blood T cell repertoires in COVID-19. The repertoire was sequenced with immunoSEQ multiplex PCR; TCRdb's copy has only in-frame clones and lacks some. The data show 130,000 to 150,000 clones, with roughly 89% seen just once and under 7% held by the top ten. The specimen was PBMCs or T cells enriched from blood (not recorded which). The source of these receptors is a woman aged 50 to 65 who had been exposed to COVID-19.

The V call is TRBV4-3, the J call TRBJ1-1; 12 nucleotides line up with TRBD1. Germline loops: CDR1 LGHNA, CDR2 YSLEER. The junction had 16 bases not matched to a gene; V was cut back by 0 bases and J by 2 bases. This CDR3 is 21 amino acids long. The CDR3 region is CASSQEPGGDRGQGSNTEAFF. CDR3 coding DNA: TGCGCCAGCAGCCAAGAGCCCGGGGGGGACAGGGGGCAAGGATCTAACACTGAAGCTTTCTTT.

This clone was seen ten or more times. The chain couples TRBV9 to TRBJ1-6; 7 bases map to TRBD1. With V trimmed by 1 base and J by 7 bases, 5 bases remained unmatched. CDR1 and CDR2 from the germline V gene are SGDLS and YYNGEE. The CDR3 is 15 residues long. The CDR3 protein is CASSVSPGQNSPLHF. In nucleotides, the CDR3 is TGTGCCAGCAGCGTATCTCCGGGACAGAATTCACCCCTCCACTTT.

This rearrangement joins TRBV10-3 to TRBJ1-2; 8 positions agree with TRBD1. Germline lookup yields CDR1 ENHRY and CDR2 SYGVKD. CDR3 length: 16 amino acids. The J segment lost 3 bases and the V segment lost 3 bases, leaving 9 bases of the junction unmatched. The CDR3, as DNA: TGTGCCATCAGTGATCCCGCGACAGGGGTTCACTATGGCTACACCTTC. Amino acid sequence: CAISDPATGVHYGYTF.

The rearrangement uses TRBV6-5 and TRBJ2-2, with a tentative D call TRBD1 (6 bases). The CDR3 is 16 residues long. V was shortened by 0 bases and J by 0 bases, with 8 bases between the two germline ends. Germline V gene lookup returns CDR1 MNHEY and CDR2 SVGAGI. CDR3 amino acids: CASSYSQGTNTGELFF. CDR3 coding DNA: TGTGCCAGCAGTTACTCACAGGGTACGAACACCGGGGAGCTGTTTTTT.

CDR3: CASSPLDRGGGYTF. The CDR3 DNA reads TGTGCCAGCAGCCCCCTGGACAGGGGAGGTGGCTACACCTTC. The chain is built from TRBV7-2 and TRBJ1-2; 9 bases agree with TRBD1. From germline, CDR1 is SGHTA and CDR2 FQGNSA. This CDR3 has 14 amino acids. The trim removed 5 bases at V and 7 bases at J, leaving 8 bases unmatched.

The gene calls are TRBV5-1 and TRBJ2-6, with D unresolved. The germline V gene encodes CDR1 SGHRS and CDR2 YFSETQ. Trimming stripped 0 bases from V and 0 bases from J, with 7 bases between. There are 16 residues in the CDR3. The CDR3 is CASSLEAISGANVLTF. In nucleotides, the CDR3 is TGCGCCAGCAGCTTGGAAGCGATCTCTGGGGCCAACGTCCTGACTTTC.

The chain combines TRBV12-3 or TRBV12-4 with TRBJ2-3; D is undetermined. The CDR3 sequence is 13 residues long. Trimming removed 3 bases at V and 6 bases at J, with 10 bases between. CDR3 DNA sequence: TGTGCCAGCAGTTTCCGCAGAGCGGATACGCAGTATTTT. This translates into CASSFRRADTQYF.

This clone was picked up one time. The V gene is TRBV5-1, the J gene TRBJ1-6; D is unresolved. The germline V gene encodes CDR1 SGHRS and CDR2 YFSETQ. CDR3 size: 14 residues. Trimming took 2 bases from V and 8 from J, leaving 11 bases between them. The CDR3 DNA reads TGCGCCAGCAGCTTTTCCAGGAACGATTCACCCCTCCACTTT. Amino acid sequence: CASSFSRNDSPLHF.

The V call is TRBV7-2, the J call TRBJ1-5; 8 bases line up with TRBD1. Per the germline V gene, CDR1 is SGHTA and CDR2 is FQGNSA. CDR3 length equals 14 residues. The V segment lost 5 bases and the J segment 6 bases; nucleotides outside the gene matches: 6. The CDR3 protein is CASSLDRGGQPQHF. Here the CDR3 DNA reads TGTGCCAGCAGCCTCGACAGGGGCGGTCAGCCCCAGCATTTT.

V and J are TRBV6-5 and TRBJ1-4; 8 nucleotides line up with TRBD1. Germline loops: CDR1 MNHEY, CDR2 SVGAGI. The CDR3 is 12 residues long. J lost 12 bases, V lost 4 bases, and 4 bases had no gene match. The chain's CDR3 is CASSFQGAQLFF. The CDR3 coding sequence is TGTGCCAGCAGTTTCCAGGGGGCCCAACTGTTTTTT.

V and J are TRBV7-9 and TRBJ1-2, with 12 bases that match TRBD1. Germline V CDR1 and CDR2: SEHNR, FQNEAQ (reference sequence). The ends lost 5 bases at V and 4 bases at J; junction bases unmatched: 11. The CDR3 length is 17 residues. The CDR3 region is CASSLIRDRGLGYGYTF. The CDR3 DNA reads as TGTGCCAGCAGCCTAATTCGGGACAGGGGGCTTGGCTATGGCTACACCTTC.

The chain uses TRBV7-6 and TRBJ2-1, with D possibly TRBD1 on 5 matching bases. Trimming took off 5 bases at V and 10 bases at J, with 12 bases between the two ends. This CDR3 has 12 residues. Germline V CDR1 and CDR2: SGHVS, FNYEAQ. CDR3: CASSPWAGEQFF. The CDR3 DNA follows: TGTGCCAGCAGCCCGTGGGCAGGGGAGCAGTTCTTC. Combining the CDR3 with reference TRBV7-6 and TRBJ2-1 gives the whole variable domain GAGVSQSPRYKVTKRGQDVALRCDPISGHVSLYWYRQALGQGPEFLTYFNYEAQQDKSGLPNDRFSAERPEGSISTLTIQRTEQRDSAMYRCASSPWAGEQFFGPGTRLTVL.

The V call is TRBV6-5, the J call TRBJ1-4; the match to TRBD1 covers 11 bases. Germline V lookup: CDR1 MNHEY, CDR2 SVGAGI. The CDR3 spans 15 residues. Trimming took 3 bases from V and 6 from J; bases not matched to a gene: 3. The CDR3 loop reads CASSYPGQGDEKLFF. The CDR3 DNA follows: TGTGCCAGCAGTTATCCGGGACAGGGGGATGAAAAACTGTTTTTT.

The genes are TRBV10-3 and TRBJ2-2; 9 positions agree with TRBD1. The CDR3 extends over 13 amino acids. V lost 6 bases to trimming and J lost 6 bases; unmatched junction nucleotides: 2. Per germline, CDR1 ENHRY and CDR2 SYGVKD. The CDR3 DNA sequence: TGTGCCATCAGGACAGGGGGAGCCGGGGAGCTGTTTTTT. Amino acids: CAIRTGGAGELFF.

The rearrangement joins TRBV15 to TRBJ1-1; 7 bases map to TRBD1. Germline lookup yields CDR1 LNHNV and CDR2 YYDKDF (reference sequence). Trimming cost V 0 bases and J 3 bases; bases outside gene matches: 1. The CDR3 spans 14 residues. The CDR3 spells CATSRDGTDTEAFF. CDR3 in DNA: TGTGCCACCAGCAGAGATGGGACAGACACTGAAGCTTTCTTT. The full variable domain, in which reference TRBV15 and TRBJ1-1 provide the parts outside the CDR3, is DAMVIQNPRYQVTQFGKPVTLSCSQTLNHNVMYWYQQKSSQAPKLLFHYYDKDFNNEADTPDNFQSRRPNTSFCFLDIRSPGLGDTAMYLCATSRDGTDTEAFFGQGTRLTVV.

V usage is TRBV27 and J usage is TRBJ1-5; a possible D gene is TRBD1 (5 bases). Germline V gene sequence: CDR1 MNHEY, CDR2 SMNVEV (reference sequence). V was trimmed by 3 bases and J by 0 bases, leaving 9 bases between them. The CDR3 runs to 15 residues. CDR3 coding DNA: TGTGCCAGCAGTTTTTCAGGGTATAGCAATCAGCCCCAGCATTTT. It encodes CASSFSGYSNQPQHF.

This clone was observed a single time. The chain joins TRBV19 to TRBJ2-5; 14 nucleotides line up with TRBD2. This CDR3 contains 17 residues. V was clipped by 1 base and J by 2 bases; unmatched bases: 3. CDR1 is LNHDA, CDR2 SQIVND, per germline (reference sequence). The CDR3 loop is CASSIAGTSGGQETQYF. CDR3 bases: TGTGCCAGTAGTATAGCGGGGACTAGCGGGGGTCAAGAGACCCAGTACTTC.

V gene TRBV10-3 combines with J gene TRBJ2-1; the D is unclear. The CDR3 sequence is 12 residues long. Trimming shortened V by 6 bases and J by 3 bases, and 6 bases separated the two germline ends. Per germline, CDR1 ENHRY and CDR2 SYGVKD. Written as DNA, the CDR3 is TGTGCCATCAGCGCAGACTACAATGAGCAGTTCTTC. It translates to CAISADYNEQFF.

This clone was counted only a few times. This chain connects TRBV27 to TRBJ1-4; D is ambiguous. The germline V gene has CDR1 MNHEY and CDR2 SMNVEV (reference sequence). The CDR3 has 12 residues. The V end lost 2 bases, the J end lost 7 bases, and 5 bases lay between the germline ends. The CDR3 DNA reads TGTGCCAGCAGTTTAACTGGTGAAAAACTGTTTTTT. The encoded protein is CASSLTGEKLFF.

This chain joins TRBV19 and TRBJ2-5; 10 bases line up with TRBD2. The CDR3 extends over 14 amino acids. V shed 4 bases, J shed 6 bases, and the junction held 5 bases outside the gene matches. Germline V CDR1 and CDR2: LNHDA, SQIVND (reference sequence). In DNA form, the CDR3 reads TGTGCCAGTAGTAAGCGGGAGGGCCGGCAGACCCAGTACTTC. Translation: CASSKREGRQTQYF.